Listed below are T cell receptor beta chains from one sample, sequenced in a study of blood T cell repertoires in COVID-19. The method was immunoSEQ multiplex PCR; TCRdb's version includes in-frame clones alone and lacks a portion of them. This table has 49,000 or so clones, 75% to 90% appearing once. The specimen was peripheral blood. These receptors all stem from a man aged 45-65 years with acute or convalescent COVID-19. Both conserved end residues are part of each CDR3.

j_gene: TRBJ2-7
v_gene: TRBV2
CDR3aa: CAGLGRVSYEQYF

j_gene: TRBJ1-2
v_gene: TRBV19
CDR3aa: CASSFTGTVGGYTF

j_gene: TRBJ1-1
v_gene: TRBV20-1
CDR3aa: CSAGTNTEAFF

j_gene: TRBJ1-2
v_gene: TRBV5-6
CDR3aa: CASSSGGTGKAYGYTF

j_gene: TRBJ1-2
v_gene: TRBV28
CDR3aa: CASSYRDRVYGYTF

j_gene: TRBJ1-1
v_gene: TRBV25-1
CDR3aa: CASSVPGQANTEAFF

j_gene: TRBJ2-3
v_gene: TRBV24-1
CDR3aa: CATSSTSGYSTDTQYF

j_gene: TRBJ1-3
v_gene: TRBV19
CDR3aa: CASRPPLDNSGNTIYF

j_gene: TRBJ2-5
v_gene: TRBV11-3
CDR3aa: CASSPREQETQYF

j_gene: TRBJ2-2
v_gene: TRBV4-3
CDR3aa: CASSQEPGGNTGELFF

j_gene: TRBJ2-7
v_gene: TRBV27
CDR3aa: CASSLGQSDRYEQYF